One and the same sample provided the 5 T cell receptor beta chains below, sequenced in a study of cytomegalovirus exposure and HLA in healthy donors. Primers: 60 Vbeta forward and 13 Jbeta reverse. This table comes from immunoSEQ multiplex PCR, and its TCRdb copy is limited to in-frame clones, with some not included. The sample lists some 150,000 clones; around 72% were seen once. Source material: PBMCs. The receptors derive from a man aged 50 or older in good health and CMV-seropositive.

The J gene is TRBJ2-3, the V gene TRBV7-9; unclear D gene. V was cut by 1 base and J by 3 bases, with 8 bases left in between. From germline, CDR1 is SEHNR and CDR2 FQNEAQ (reference sequence). The CDR3 sequence is 14 residues long. CDR3: CASSLVFGTDTQYF. The CDR3 DNA is TGTGCCAGCAGCTTAGTCTTCGGGACAGATACGCAGTATTTT.

The chain couples TRBV19 to TRBJ2-1, with TRBD1 matching 8 bases. In germline, CDR1 is LNHDA, CDR2 SQIVND (reference sequence). V shed 10 bases, J shed 5 bases, and the junction held 4 bases outside the gene matches. There are 12 residues in the CDR3. In DNA, the CDR3 is TGTGCCACTGGACAGGGCCACAATGAGCAGTTCTTC. Amino acids: CATGQGHNEQFF.

The V gene is TRBV2, the J gene TRBJ1-5; TRBD1 might be the D (6 bases). V was pared by 3 bases and J by 2 bases, with 14 bases between. The CDR3 totals 16 residues. Germline-derived CDR1 and CDR2 are SNHLY and FYNNEI. The CDR3 nucleotides read TGTGCCAGCAGTGATCCCCGCCACAGGGGCAATCAGCCCCAGCATTTT. Encoded protein: CASSDPRHRGNQPQHF.

The chain combines TRBV7-6 with TRBJ1-2; 10 nucleotides line up with TRBD1. V was pared by 5 bases and J by 8 bases, with 5 bases of the junction left unmatched. The germline gives CDR1 SGHVS, CDR2 FNYEAQ. This CDR3 has 13 amino acids. The CDR3 DNA sequence: TGTGCCAGCAGCGGGGGACAGGGGAAAGGCTACACCTTC. It codes for CASSGGQGKGYTF.

The CDR3: CASSYTTGELFF. DNA for the CDR3: TGTGCCAGCAGTTACACCACCGGGGAGCTGTTTTTT. The chain is built from TRBV5-6 and TRBJ2-2; D uncertain. Germline V gene sequence: CDR1 SGHDT, CDR2 YYEEEE. The CDR3 runs 12 residues. V lost 5 bases to trimming and J lost 4 bases, with 6 bases between them.